This TCR beta chain was captured in a study of cytomegalovirus exposure and HLA in healthy donors. Note on this clone: Its cognate antigen is unknown.

The study's findings and limits: Available immune exposure information was restricted to CMV serostatus only. It was confirmed in vitro that a few of the CMV-associated chains were specific for CMV antigens. TCR beta V segments were, for the most part, productive about 90% or about 30% of the time in an earlier analysis.

PCR used 60 Vbeta primers and 13 Jbeta primers. Method: immunoSEQ multiplex PCR; TCRdb's copy keeps in-frame clones and lacks some. Seen here are some 200,000 clones, about 9% observed once, and the top ten hold roughly 1.3%. This CDR3 has 16 amino acids. Germline assignment: CDR1 SGDLS and CDR2 YYNGEE. V dropped 4 bases and J dropped 7; count of bases not matched to a gene: 12. Sequenced: PBMCs. The gene calls are TRBV9 and TRBJ1-1; 11 bases agree with TRBD1. The receptor was derived from a woman aged 25 to 39 in good health and CMV-seropositive. CDR3 sequence: CASSTRDRGWGIEAFF. CDR3 sequence (DNA): TGTGCCAGCAGCACGAGGGACAGGGGGTGGGGGATTGAAGCTTTCTTT.